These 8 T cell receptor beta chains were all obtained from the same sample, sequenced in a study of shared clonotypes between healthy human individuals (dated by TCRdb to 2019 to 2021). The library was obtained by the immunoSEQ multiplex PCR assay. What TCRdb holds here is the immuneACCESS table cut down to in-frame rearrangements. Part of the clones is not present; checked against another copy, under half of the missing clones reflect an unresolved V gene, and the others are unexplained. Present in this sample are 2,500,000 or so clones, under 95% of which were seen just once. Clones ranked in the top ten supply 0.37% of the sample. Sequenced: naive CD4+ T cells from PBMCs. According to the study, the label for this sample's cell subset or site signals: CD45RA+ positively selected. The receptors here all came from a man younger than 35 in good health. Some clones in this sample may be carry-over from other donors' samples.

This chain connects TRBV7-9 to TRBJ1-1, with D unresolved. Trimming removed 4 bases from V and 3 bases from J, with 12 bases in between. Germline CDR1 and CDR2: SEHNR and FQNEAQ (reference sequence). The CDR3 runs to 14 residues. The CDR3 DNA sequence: TGTGCCAGCAGCTCATGGTGGGCGGACACTGAAGCTTTCTTT. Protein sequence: CASSSWWADTEAFF.

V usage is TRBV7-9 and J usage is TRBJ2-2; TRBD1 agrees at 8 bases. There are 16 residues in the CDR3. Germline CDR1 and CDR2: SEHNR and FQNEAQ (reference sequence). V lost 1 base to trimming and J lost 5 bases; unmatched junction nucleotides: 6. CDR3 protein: CASSLETGEITGELFF. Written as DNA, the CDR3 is TGTGCCAGCAGCTTAGAGACAGGGGAGATTACCGGGGAGCTGTTTTTT.

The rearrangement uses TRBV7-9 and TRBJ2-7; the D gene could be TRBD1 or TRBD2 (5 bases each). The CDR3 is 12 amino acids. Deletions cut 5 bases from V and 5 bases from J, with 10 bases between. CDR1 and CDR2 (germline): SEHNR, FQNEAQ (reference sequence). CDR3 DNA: TGTGCCAGCAGCCCCGGGACCCACGAGCAGTACTTC. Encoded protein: CASSPGTHEQYF.

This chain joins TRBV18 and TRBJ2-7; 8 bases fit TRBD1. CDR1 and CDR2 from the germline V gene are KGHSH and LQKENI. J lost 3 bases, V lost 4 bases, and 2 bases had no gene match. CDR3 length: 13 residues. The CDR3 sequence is CASSLTGGYEQYF. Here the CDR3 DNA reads TGTGCCAGCTCACTCACAGGGGGCTACGAGCAGTACTTC. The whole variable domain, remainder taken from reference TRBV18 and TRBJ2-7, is NAGVMQNPRHLVRRRGQEARLRCSPMKGHSHVYWYRQLPEEGLKFMVYLQKENIIDESGMPKERFSAEFPKEGPSILRIQQVVRGDSAAYFCASSLTGGYEQYFGPGTRLTVT.

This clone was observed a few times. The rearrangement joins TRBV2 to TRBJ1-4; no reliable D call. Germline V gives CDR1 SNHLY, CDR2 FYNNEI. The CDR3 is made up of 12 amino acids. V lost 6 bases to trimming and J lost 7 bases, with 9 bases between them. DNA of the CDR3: TGTGCCAGCAGCGCCCATGGTGAAAAACTGTTTTTT. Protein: CASSAHGEKLFF. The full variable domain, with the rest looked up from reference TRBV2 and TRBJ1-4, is EPEVTQTPSHQVTQMGQEVILRCVPISNHLYFYWYRQILGQKVEFLVSFYNNEISEKSEIFDDQFSVERPDGSNFTLKIRSTKLEDSAMYFCASSAHGEKLFFGSGTQLSVL.

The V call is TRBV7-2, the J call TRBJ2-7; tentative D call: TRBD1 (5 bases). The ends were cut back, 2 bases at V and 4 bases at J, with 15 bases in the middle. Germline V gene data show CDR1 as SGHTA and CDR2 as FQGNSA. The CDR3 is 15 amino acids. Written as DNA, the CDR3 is TGTGCCAGCAGCTTAATGGGTCAGAACAGGTACGAGCAGTACTTC. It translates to CASSLMGQNRYEQYF.

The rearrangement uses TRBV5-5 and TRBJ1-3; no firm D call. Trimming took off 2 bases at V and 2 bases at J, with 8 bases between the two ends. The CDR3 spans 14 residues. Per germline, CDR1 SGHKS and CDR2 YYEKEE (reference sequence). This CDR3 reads CASSLIGAGNTIYF. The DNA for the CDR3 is TGTGCCAGCAGCTTAATTGGGGCTGGAAACACCATATATTTT.

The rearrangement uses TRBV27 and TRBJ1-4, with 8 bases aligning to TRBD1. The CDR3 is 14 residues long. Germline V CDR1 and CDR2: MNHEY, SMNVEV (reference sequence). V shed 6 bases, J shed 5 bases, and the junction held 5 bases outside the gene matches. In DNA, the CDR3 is TGTGCCAGCAGGCTGCAGGGGGCGAATGAAAAACTGTTTTTT. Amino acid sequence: CASRLQGANEKLFF.